This TCR beta chain originates from a study of T cell responses to AZD1222 COVID-19 vaccine. Profiled with immunoSEQ multiplex PCR; TCRdb holds only in-frame clones, not every one. The sample consists of 75,000 to 100,000 clones, more than 85% of them appearing once. The CDR3 consists of 11 residues. With 7 bases clipped from V and 12 bases from J, the junction kept 9 bases outside the gene matches. Germline CDR1 reads SQVTM; CDR2 reads ANQGSEA. This chain connects TRBV29-1 to TRBJ1-1; 9 bases align to TRBD1. Sequences were derived from peripheral blood, sampled on day 0 of AZD1222 vaccination. The receptor's source is an adult in good health. In DNA, the CDR3 is TGCAGCGGGGACCCGGGACAGGGACCTTTCTTT. It is translated as CSGDPGQGPFF.